The 30 T cell receptor beta chains given below trace back to one sample, sequenced in a study of cytomegalovirus exposure and HLA in healthy donors. Assay used: immunoSEQ multiplex PCR; TCRdb lists only in-frame clones, some missing. The table lists 200,000 or so clones, about 90% of them singletons. Sequencing was carried out using PBMCs. All receptors derive from a young woman in good health and CMV-seronegative.

This chain joins TRBV7-9 and TRBJ2-5; 14 bases are a match to TRBD2. From germline, CDR1 is SEHNR and CDR2 FQNEAQ (reference sequence). This CDR3 comprises 16 residues. The ends lost 5 bases at V and 3 bases at J; junction bases unmatched: 5. CDR3 DNA: TGTGCCAGCAGCCCGGGACTAGCGGGAGACGAAGAGACCCAGTACTTC. This translates into CASSPGLAGDEETQYF.

This clone was seen just once. V and J are TRBV9 and TRBJ2-1; 11 bases line up with TRBD1. The CDR3 is made up of 15 amino acids. Unmatched junction bases numbered 5, after V lost 4 bases and J lost 5 bases. The germline V gene encodes CDR1 SGDLS and CDR2 YYNGEE. The CDR3 DNA reads TGTGCCAGCAGCCCCGGGACAGGGGGGGACAATGAGCAGTTCTTC. It translates to CASSPGTGGDNEQFF.

The chain has TRBV2 and TRBJ2-1; 7 bases are a match to TRBD1. The CDR3 sequence is 18 residues long. The germline CDR1 and CDR2 sequences are SNHLY and FYNNEI. V lost 7 bases, J lost 12 bases, and 27 bases stayed unmatched. CDR3 residues: CASTPPAVNDIPGDRQFF. The CDR3 DNA reads TGTGCCAGCACCCCGCCAGCAGTGAACGACATCCCCGGGGACAGGCAGTTCTTC.

The V and J genes are TRBV14 and TRBJ1-1; no definite D call. The CDR3 length is 12 residues. The germline V and J ends were trimmed by 1 base and 8 bases, with 8 bases remaining between them. CDR1 and CDR2 from the germline V gene are SGHDN and FVKESK. The CDR3 DNA sequence: TGTGCCAGCAGCCAAGTGTCTAGGGAAGCTTTCTTT. The encoded protein is CASSQVSREAFF.

This clone was picked up one time. J is TRBJ2-1 and V is TRBV25-1, with TRBD2 as a possible D gene (6 bases). This CDR3 comprises 15 residues. CDR1 is MGHDK, CDR2 SYGVNS, per germline. V dropped 3 bases and J dropped 0 bases, with 9 bases sitting between them. This CDR3 reads CASSDLASSYNEQFF. DNA of the CDR3: TGTGCCAGCAGTGACCTAGCGAGCTCCTACAATGAGCAGTTCTTC.

The chain has TRBV27 and TRBJ2-7; 10 bases match TRBD1. Trimming cost V 9 bases and J 3 bases; bases outside gene matches: 14. In germline, CDR1 is MNHEY, CDR2 SMNVEV (reference sequence). The CDR3 has 16 residues. CDR3 nucleotides: TGTGCCAGTTATTCGATCGGGACAGGGGCCTTCTACGAGCAGTACTTC. Its protein product is CASYSIGTGAFYEQYF.

The chain links TRBV13 to TRBJ2-2, with D hard to call. V lost 1 base to trimming and J lost 2 bases, with 8 bases between them. Germline CDR1 is PRHDT and CDR2 is FYEKMQ (reference sequence). The CDR3 has 15 residues. The CDR3 region is CASSLDAPNTGELFF. In DNA, the CDR3 is TGTGCCAGCAGCTTAGATGCGCCAAACACCGGGGAGCTGTTTTTT. Full variable domain (rest looked up from reference TRBV13 and TRBJ2-2): AAGVIQSPRHLIKEKRETATLKCYPIPRHDTVYWYQQGPGQDPQFLISFYEKMQSDKGSIPDRFSAQQFSDYHSELNMSSLELGDSALYFCASSLDAPNTGELFFGEGSRLTVL.

V is TRBV7-6 and J is TRBJ2-1; D ambiguous. The length of the CDR3 is 15 residues. CDR1 and CDR2 (germline): SGHVS, FNYEAQ. Trimming left V 1 base short and J 2 bases short, with 9 bases between. The CDR3 region is CASSLGYSPYNEQFF. As DNA, the CDR3 is TGTGCCAGCAGCTTAGGTTATAGTCCCTACAATGAGCAGTTCTTC.

The rearrangement uses TRBV4-1 and TRBJ2-5; TRBD2 aligns across 7 bases. The CDR3 consists of 16 residues. The germline V gene encodes CDR1 MGHRA and CDR2 YSYEKL. J was trimmed by 2 bases and V by 0 bases; bases with no gene match: 6. CDR3 DNA: TGCGCCAGCAGCCAAGAAGGGGAGGGTTCACAAGAGACCCAGTACTTC. It yields the protein CASSQEGEGSQETQYF.

A single count supports this clone. The chain joins TRBV11-2 to TRBJ2-1, with 8 nucleotides matching TRBD2. The CDR3 is 17 amino acids. Per germline, CDR1 SGHAT and CDR2 FQNNGV. V gave up 4 bases and J gave up 10 bases; unmatched junction bases: 18. This CDR3 reads CASSSRSEGGRRGEQFF. The DNA for the CDR3 is TGTGCCAGCAGCTCTCGGTCGGAAGGCGGGAGGCGCGGGGAGCAGTTCTTC.

The rearrangement links TRBV7-9 to TRBJ2-1; 9 bases match TRBD1. The CDR3 is 15 residues long. CDR1 and CDR2 (germline): SEHNR, FQNEAQ (reference sequence). V lost 4 bases and J lost 3; bases outside the gene matches: 4. CDR3 region: CASSWPGQGYNEQFF. CDR3 DNA sequence: TGTGCCAGCAGCTGGCCGGGACAGGGCTACAATGAGCAGTTCTTC.

V usage is TRBV27 and J usage is TRBJ2-7; TRBD1 matches 8 bases. V lost 5 bases, J lost 3 bases, and 15 bases stayed unmatched. Germline V CDR1 and CDR2: MNHEY, SMNVEV (reference sequence). CDR3 size: 17 residues. The CDR3 coding sequence is TGTGCCAGCAGTCCGAGGCTGCCGGACAGGGCGAACTACGAGCAGTACTTC. It specifies CASSPRLPDRANYEQYF.

This clone was counted once. This chain links TRBV30 with TRBJ2-7, with 10 bases that match TRBD2. Per the germline V gene, CDR1 is GTSNPN and CDR2 is SVGIG (reference sequence). V trimming: 1 base; J trimming: 2 bases; junction bases outside the gene matches: 11. CDR3 size: 17 residues. In DNA, the CDR3 is TGTGCCTGGAGTGCTCCTTCAGCGGGAGGGCCTACCTACGAGCAGTACTTC. Translation gives CAWSAPSAGGPTYEQYF.

This rearrangement joins TRBV5-1 to TRBJ2-3; 9 positions match TRBD2. The CDR3 totals 14 residues. V lost 7 bases to trimming and J lost 0 bases; unmatched junction nucleotides: 3. Per the germline V gene, CDR1 is SGHRS and CDR2 is YFSETQ. CDR3 nucleotides: TGCGCCAGCGCTGGACTAGCGAGCACAGATACGCAGTATTTT. Protein sequence: CASAGLASTDTQYF.

A word on this clone: This specimen includes other DNA sequences encoding the same CDR3. The V and J genes are TRBV27 and TRBJ2-7; 7 positions agree with TRBD2. V lost 5 bases, J lost 6 bases, and 4 bases stayed unmatched. CDR1 and CDR2 from the germline V gene are MNHEY and SMNVEV (reference sequence). The CDR3 contains 12 residues. The CDR3 DNA is TGTGCCAGCAGTAGCCGCGGGGGCGAGCAGTACTTC. It encodes CASSSRGGEQYF.

This clone showed up just once. The chain joins TRBV11-2 to TRBJ2-2; 10 bases align to TRBD2. The CDR3 is 19 amino acids. The V segment lost 2 bases and the J segment 2 bases; nucleotides outside the gene matches: 11. Germline assignment: CDR1 SGHAT and CDR2 FQNNGV. CDR3 sequence: CASSLPSGRAHINTGELFF. The CDR3 bases are TGTGCCAGCAGCTTACCCAGCGGGAGGGCCCACATAAACACCGGGGAGCTGTTTTTT. Based on the CDR3 plus reference TRBV11-2 and TRBJ2-2, the full variable domain is EAGVAQSPRYKIIEKRQSVAFWCNPISGHATLYWYQQILGQGPKLLIQFQNNGVVDDSQLPKDRFSAERLKGVDSTLKIQPAKLEDSAVYLCASSLPSGRAHINTGELFFGEGSRLTVL.

This clone was found a few times. V gene TRBV27 combines with J gene TRBJ2-7; 8 nucleotides agree with TRBD1. This CDR3 spans 13 amino acids. CDR1 MNHEY and CDR2 SMNVEV come from the germline V gene (reference sequence). Losses at the gene ends were 6 bases for V and 2 bases for J; bases not matched to a gene: 3. The CDR3 sequence: CASRDRGAYEQYF. CDR3 sequence (DNA): TGTGCCAGCAGAGACAGGGGAGCCTACGAGCAGTACTTC.

The chain joins TRBV19 to TRBJ2-1, with D possibly TRBD2 on 6 matching bases. The CDR3 extends over 16 amino acids. V was cut by 5 bases and J by 7 bases, with 21 bases left in between. Germline loops: CDR1 LNHDA, CDR2 SQIVND (reference sequence). The CDR3: CASSSLPGGRGNEQFF. The CDR3 coding sequence is TGTGCCAGTAGTTCTCTACCGGGCGGCCGGGGGAATGAGCAGTTCTTC.

The chain joins TRBV2 to TRBJ2-7, with D unresolved. Germline V CDR1 and CDR2: SNHLY, FYNNEI. V shed 5 bases and J shed 2 bases, with 13 bases lying between them. The CDR3 extends over 14 amino acids. The CDR3 reads CASSSGDLPYEQYF. The CDR3 DNA follows: TGTGCCAGCAGTTCGGGTGACTTACCCTACGAGCAGTACTTC.

The chain uses TRBV15 and TRBJ2-1; 10 bases line up with TRBD2. From germline, CDR1 is LNHNV and CDR2 YYDKDF (reference sequence). CDR3 length: 18 residues. The ends lost 3 bases at V and 0 bases at J; junction bases unmatched: 8. The CDR3 is CATSSGLAEVSSYNEQFF. The CDR3 DNA reads TGTGCCACCAGCAGTGGACTAGCGGAGGTTAGCTCCTACAATGAGCAGTTCTTC.

The rearrangement joins TRBV11-2 to TRBJ2-3; D is uncertain. The V end lost 8 bases, the J end lost 0 bases, and 12 bases lay between the germline ends. This CDR3 has 14 residues. The V gene's germline CDR1 is SGHAT and CDR2 FQNNGV. The CDR3 sequence: CASGLGASTDTQYF. The DNA of the CDR3 is TGTGCCAGCGGCCTAGGAGCAAGCACAGATACGCAGTATTTT.

This clone was counted between two and nine times. The V and J genes are TRBV29-1 and TRBJ1-3; D gene unclear. Germline CDR1 SQVTM, CDR2 ANQGSEA. The length of the CDR3 is 12 residues. The V end was cut by 7 bases, the J end by 0 bases, with 7 bases between. CDR3 DNA: TGCAGCGCCGACACCTCTGGAAACACCATATATTTT. This gives the protein CSADTSGNTIYF.

The rearrangement joins TRBV9 to TRBJ1-2, with D unresolved. Deletions cut 0 bases from V and 0 bases from J, with 21 bases between. CDR3 length: 19 amino acids. From germline, CDR1 is SGDLS and CDR2 YYNGEE. In DNA, the CDR3 is TGTGCCAGCAGCGTAGCGGAGGAGATGGGAACTCTTACTAACTATGGCTACACCTTC. This sequence encodes CASSVAEEMGTLTNYGYTF.

The chain links TRBV18 to TRBJ2-7; D perhaps matches TRBD2 (5 bases). Trimming left V 3 bases short and J 2 bases short, with 14 bases between. The CDR3 spans 15 residues. CDR1 is KGHSH and CDR2 is LQKENI in the germline V gene. The chain's CDR3 is CASSPPGGRPYEQYF. DNA of the CDR3: TGTGCCAGCTCACCCCCTGGCGGGCGCCCCTACGAGCAGTACTTC.

The chain's CDR3 is CASSQYSGSATDTQYF. For the CDR3, the DNA is TGTGCCAGCAGCCAATACTCCGGGAGCGCGACAGATACGCAGTATTTT. This rearrangement joins TRBV4-2 to TRBJ2-3, with a weak D call TRBD2 (6 bases). The CDR3 has 16 amino acids. Per the germline V gene, CDR1 is LGHNA and CDR2 is YNFKEQ. Trimming pared 2 bases from V and 3 bases from J, leaving 15 bases between.

DNA of the CDR3: TGTGCCAGCAGCTTAGCGCCGCGGGAGAAGGGGGATGAGCAGTTCTTC. This codes for CASSLAPREKGDEQFF. The V and J genes are TRBV7-9 and TRBJ2-1, with a tentative D call TRBD2 (7 bases). The CDR3 runs 16 residues. Trimming removed 0 bases from V and 8 bases from J, with 17 bases in between. Germline loops: CDR1 SEHNR, CDR2 FQNEAQ (reference sequence).

The chain joins TRBV7-8 to TRBJ2-3; 7 bases fit TRBD2. The CDR3 is 16 residues long. V trimming: 1 base; J trimming: 7 bases; junction bases outside the gene matches: 11. Germline V gene sequence: CDR1 SGHVS, CDR2 FQNEAQ. The CDR3 is CASSLGEGGRLYTQYF. The CDR3 region has the DNA TGTGCCAGCAGCTTAGGGGAGGGAGGGAGGTTGTATACGCAGTATTTT.

This chain joins TRBV4-1 and TRBJ2-7, with 9 positions matching TRBD2. V was pared by 3 bases and J by 4 bases, with 7 bases of the junction left unmatched. The germline V gene has CDR1 MGHRA and CDR2 YSYEKL. The CDR3 covers 15 residues. The CDR3: CASSQPGTSRYEQYF. In DNA, the CDR3 is TGCGCCAGCAGCCAGCCCGGGACTAGCAGATACGAGCAGTACTTC.

For the CDR3, the DNA is TGCGCCAGCAGCCGGTTGGCGGGGGACACTGAAGCTTTCTTT. Its translation is CASSRLAGDTEAFF. The rearrangement uses TRBV5-1 and TRBJ1-1, with D perhaps TRBD1 (5 bases). The CDR3 is 14 amino acids. The ends were cut back, 4 bases at V and 3 bases at J, with 13 bases in the middle. CDR1 SGHRS and CDR2 YFSETQ come from the germline V gene.

V and J are TRBV5-1 and TRBJ2-1; TRBD2 agrees at 7 bases. CDR1 SGHRS and CDR2 YFSETQ come from the germline V gene. V shed 4 bases, J shed 5 bases, and the junction held 12 bases outside the gene matches. The CDR3 loop spans 16 amino acids. CDR3 in amino acids: CASSPPGSGLNNEQFF. Written as DNA, the CDR3 is TGCGCCAGCAGCCCGCCCGGCTCGGGACTAAACAATGAGCAGTTCTTC.